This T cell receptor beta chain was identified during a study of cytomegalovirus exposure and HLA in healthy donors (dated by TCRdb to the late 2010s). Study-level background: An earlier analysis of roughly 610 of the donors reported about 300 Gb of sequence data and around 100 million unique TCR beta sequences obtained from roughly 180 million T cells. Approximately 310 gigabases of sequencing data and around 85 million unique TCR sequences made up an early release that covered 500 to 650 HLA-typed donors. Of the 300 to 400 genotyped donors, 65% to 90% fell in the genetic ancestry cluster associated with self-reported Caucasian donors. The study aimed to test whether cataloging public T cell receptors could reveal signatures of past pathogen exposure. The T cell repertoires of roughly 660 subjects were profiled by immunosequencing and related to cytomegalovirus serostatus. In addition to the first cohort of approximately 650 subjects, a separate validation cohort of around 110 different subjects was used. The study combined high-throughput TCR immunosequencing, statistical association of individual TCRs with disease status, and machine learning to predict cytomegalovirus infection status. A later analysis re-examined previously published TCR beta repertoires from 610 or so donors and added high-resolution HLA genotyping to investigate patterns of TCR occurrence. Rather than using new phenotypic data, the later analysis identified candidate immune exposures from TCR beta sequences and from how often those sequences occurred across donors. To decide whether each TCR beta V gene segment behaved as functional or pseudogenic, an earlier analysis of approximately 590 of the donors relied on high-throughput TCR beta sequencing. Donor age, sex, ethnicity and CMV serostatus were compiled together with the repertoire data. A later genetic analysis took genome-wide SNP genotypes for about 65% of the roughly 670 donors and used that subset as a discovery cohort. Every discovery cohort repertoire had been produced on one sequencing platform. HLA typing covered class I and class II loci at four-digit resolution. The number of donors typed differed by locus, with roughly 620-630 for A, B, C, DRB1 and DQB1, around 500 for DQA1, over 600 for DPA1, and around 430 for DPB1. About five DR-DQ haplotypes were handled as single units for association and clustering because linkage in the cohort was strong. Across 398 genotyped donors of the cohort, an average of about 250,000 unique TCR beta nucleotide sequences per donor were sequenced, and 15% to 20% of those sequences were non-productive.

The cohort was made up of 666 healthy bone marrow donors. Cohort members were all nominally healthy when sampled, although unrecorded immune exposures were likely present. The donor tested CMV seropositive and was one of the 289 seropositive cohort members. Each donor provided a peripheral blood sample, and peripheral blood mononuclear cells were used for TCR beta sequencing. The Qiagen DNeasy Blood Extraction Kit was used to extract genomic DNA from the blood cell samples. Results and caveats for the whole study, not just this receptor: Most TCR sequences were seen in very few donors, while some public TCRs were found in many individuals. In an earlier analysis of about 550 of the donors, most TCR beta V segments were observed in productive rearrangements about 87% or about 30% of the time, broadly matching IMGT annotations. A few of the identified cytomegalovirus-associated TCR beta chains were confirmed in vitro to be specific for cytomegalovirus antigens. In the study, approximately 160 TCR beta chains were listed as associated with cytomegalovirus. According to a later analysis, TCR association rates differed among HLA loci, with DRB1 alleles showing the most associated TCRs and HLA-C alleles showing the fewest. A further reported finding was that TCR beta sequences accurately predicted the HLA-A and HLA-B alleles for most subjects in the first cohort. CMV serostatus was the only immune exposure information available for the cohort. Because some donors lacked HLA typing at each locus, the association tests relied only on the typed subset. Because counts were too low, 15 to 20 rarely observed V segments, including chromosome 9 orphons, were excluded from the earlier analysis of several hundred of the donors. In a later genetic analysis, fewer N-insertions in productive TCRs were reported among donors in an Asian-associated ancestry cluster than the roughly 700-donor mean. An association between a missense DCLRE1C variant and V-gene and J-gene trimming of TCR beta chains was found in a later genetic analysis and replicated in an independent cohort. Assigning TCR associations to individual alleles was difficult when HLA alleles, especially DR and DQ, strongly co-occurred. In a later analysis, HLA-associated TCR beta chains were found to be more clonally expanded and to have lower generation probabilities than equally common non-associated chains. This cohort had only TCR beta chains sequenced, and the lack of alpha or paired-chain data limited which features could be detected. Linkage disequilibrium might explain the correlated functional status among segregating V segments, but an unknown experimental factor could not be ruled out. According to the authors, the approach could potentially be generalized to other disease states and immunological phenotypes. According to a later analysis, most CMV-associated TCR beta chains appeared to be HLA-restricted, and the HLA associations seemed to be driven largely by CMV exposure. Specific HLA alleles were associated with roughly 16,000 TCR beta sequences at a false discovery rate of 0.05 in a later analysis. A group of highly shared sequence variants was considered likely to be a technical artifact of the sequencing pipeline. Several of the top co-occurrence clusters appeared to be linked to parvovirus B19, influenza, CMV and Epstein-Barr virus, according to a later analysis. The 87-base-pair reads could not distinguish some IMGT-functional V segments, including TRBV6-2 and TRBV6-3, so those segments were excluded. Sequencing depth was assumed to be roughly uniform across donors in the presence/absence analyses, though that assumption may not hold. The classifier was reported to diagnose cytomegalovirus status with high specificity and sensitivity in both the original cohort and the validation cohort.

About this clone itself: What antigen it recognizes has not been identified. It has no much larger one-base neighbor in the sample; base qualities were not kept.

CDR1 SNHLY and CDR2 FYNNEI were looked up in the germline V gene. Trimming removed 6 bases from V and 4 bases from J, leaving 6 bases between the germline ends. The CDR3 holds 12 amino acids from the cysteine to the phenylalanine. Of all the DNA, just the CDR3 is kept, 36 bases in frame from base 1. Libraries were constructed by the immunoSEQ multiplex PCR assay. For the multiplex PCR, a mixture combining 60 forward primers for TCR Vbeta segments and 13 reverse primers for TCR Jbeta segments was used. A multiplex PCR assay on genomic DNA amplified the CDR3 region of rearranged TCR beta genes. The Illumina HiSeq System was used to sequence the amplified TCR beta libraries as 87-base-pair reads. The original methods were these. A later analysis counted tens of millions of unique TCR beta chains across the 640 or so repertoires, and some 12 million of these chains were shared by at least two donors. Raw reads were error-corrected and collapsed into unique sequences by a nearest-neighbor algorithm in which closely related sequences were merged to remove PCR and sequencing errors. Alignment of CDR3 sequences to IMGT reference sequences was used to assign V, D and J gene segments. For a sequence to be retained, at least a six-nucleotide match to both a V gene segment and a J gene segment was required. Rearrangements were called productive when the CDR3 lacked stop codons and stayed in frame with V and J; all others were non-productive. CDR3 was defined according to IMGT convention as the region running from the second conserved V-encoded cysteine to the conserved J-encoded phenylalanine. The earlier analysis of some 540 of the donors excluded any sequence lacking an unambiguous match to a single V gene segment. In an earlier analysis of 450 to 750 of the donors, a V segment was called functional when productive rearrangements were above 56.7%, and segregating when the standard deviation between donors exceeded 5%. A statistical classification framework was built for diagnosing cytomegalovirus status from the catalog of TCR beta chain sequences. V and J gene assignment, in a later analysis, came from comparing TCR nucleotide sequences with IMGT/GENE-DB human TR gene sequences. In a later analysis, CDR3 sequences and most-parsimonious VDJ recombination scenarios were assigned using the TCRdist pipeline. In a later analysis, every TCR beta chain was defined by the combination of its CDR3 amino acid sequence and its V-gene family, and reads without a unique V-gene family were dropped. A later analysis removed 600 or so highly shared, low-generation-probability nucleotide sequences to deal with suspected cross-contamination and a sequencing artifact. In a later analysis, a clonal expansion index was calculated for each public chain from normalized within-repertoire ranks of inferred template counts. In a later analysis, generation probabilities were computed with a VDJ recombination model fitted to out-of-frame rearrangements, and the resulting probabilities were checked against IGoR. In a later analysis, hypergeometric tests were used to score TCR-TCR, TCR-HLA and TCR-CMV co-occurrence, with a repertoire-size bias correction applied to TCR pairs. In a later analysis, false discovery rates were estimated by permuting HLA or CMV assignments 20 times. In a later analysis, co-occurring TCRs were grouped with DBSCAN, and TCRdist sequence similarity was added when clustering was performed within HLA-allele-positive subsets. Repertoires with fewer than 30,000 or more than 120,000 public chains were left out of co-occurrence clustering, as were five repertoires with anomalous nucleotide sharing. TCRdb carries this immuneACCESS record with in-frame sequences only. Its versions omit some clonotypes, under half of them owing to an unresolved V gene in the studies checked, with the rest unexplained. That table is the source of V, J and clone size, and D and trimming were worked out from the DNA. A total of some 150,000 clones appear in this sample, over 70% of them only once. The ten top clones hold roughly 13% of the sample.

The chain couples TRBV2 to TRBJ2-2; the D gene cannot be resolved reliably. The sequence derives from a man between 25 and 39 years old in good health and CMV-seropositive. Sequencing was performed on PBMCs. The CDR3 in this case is CASSLFTGELFF. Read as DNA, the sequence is TGTGCCAGCAGCCTGTTCACCGGGGAGCTGTTTTTT.